The TCR beta chain under discussion was sequenced for a study of T cell changes during pregnancy in multiple sclerosis. Germline values: CDR1 SGHDN, CDR2 FVKESK. The CDR3 loop spans 15 amino acids. V lost 1 base and J 7 bases, leaving 17 bases between the germline ends. This clone occurred a few times. Produced via immunoSEQ multiplex PCR; TCRdb's table is partial and in-frame only. The data show tens of thousands of clones, 75% to 95% seen once. The V and J genes are TRBV14 and TRBJ2-7, with D perhaps matching TRBD1 (6 bases). This clonotype was sampled from a female donor with multiple sclerosis, enrolled in a pregnancy study. Sequencing used CD4+ T cells from peripheral blood mononuclear cells, obtained before pregnancy. CDR3 protein: CASSQVDSAVGEQYF. The CDR3 bases are TGTGCCAGCAGCCAAGTGGACAGCGCCGTCGGAGAGCAGTACTTC.